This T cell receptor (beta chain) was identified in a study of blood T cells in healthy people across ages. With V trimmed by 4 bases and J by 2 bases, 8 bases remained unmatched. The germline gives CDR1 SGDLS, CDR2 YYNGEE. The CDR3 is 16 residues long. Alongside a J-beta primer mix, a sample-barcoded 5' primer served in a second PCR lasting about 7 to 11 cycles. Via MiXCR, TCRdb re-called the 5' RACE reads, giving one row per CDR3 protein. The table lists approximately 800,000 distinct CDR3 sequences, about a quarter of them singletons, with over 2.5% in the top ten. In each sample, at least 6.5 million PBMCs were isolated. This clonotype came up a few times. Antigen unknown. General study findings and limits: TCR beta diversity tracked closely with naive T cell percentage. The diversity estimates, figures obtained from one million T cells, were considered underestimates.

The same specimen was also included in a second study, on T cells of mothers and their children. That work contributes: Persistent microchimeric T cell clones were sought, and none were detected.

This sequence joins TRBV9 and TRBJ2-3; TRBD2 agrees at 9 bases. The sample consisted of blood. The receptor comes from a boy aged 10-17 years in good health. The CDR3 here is CASSFRSGGPTDTQYF. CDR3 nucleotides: TGTGCCAGCAGCTTTCGCAGCGGGGGGCCCACAGATACGCAGTATTTT.